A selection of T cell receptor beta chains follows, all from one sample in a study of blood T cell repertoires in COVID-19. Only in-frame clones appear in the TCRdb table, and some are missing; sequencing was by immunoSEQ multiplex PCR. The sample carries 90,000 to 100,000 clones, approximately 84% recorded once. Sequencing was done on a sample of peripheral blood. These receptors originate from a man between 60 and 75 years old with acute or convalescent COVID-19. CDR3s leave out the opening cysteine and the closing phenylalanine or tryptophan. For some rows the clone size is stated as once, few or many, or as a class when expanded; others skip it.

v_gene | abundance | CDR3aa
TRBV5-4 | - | ASSPGQGAHSENTIY
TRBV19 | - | ASSRDIPYNEQF
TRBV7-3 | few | ASSLGLAAAYEQY
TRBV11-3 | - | ASSSGDLNLEAF
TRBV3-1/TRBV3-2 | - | ASSQASGGTDTQY
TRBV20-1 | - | SASSGTGRDQPQH
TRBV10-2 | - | ASSVGTYNEQF
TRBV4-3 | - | ASSQRGRSNNEQF
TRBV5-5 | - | ASSLTGNSNQPQH
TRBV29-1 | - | SVEVPGLKYEQY
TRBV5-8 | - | ASSSGGWDTQY
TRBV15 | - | ATSRDTGANQPQH
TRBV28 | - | ASRERDYGYT
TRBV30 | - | AWRMTVPSGNTIY
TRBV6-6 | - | ASGPGKYTGELF
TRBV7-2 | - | ASSLAPETLNTEAF
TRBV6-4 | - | ASSDSYREKNYGYT
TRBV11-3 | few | ASSRSGEQY
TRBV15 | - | ATSRGNQENTEAF
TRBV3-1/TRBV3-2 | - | ASSQDRAVQGNEKLF
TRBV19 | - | ASKAFGQGYNEQF
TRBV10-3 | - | AISESGRDKGEQY
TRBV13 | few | ASSSSGGASYGYT
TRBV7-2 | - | ASSPLRETQY
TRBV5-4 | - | ASSWGTATYEQY
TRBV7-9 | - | ASRPGQGTLTTEAF
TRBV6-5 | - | ASNRLAGVYEQY
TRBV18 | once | ASSSLDRGTEAF
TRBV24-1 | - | ATGPVDQETQY
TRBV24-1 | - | ATSDLRHGSLQETQY
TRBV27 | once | ASSPTGDSNQPQH
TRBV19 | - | ASNPGTGGTYEQY
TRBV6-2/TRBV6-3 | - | ASSTTQGWKTQY
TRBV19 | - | ASSQDRPYEQY
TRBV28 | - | ASLNRESSYNSPLH
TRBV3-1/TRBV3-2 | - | ASSQDPRGGGYEQY
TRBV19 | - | ASSIQNFMNTEAF
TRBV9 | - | ASSVAGTGGEEQF
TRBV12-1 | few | ASSFREESPLH